Listed here is a single T cell receptor (beta chain). The sample is drawn from a study of T cell changes during pregnancy in multiple sclerosis. Germline V gives CDR1 SGHRS, CDR2 YFSETQ. The CDR3 totals 16 residues. J gave up 3 bases and V 2 bases, and 5 bases lay outside the gene matches. TCRdb's table, derived via immunoSEQ multiplex PCR, lists solely in-frame clones and lacks some. The data hold some 100,000 clones, with more than 90% observed a single time. This TCR was recovered from a female donor with multiple sclerosis, enrolled in a pregnancy study. The gene calls are TRBV5-1 and TRBJ1-2; 12 bases are a match to TRBD1. Sequenced here: peripheral blood, sampled in the second trimester of pregnancy. The CDR3 loop is CASSFMGQGADYGYTF. The DNA of the CDR3 is TGCGCCAGCAGCTTCATGGGACAGGGGGCTGACTATGGCTACACCTTC.